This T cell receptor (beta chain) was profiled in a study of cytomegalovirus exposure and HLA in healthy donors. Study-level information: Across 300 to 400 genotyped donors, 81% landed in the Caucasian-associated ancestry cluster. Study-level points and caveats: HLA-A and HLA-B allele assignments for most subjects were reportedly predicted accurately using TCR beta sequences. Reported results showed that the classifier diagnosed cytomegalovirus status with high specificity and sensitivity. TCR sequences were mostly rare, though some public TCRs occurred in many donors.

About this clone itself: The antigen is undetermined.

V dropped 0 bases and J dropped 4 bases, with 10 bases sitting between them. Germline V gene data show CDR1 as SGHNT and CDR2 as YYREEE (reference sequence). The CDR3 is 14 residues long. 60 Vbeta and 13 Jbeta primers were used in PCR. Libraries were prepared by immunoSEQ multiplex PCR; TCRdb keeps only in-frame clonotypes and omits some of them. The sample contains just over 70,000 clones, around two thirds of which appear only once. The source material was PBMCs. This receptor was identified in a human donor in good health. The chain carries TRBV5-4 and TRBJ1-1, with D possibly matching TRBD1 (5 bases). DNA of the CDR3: TGTGCCAGCAGCTTGGATCAGGGCAGCACTGAAGCTTTCTTT. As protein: CASSLDQGSTEAFF.